Following are 10 T cell receptor beta chains from one sample sequenced in a study of blood T cell repertoires in COVID-19. The table came from immunoSEQ multiplex PCR; TCRdb's copy has only in-frame clones and leaves some out. The table records around 140,000 clones, 86% of them present only once. Sequencing was carried out using peripheral blood. The receptors derive from a woman aged 55-69 years with acute or convalescent COVID-19.

V is TRBV9 and J is TRBJ1-6; possible D gene TRBD1, 6 bases. Germline V gives CDR1 SGDLS, CDR2 YYNGEE. This CDR3 region has 14 residues. Between the trimmed V and J ends, which lost 4 bases and 9 bases, there was a span of 14 bases. The CDR3 coding sequence is TGTGCCAGCAGCTTTACAGGGAGCGGTTCACCCCTCCACTTT. This gives the protein CASSFTGSGSPLHF.

The V call is TRBV18, the J call TRBJ2-6; a weak D match, TRBD1 (5 bases). Germline values: CDR1 KGHSH, CDR2 LQKENI. V was shortened by 1 base and J by 3 bases, with 7 bases between the two germline ends. This CDR3 comprises 15 residues. CDR3 in amino acids: CASSPQGVGANVLTF. CDR3 DNA sequence: TGTGCCAGCTCACCACAAGGGGTTGGGGCCAACGTCCTGACTTTC.

The chain recombines TRBV28 with TRBJ2-3; 10 bases fit TRBD1. The CDR3 covers 19 residues. The V gene end was trimmed by 6 bases and the J gene end by 3 bases; junction bases not matched to a gene: 18. From germline, CDR1 is MDHEN and CDR2 SYDVKM. The CDR3 loop is CASSPLPLPGQGITDTQYF. DNA of the CDR3: TGTGCCAGCAGCCCCCTACCCCTACCGGGACAGGGGATAACAGATACGCAGTATTTT.

This clone was counted a few times. The CDR3 bases are TGTGCCAGCTCTGCCGGGACAGGGGTGTACGAGCAGTACTTC. It codes for CASSAGTGVYEQYF. The chain carries TRBV18 and TRBJ2-7; 10 positions match TRBD1. This CDR3 is 14 amino acids long. V lost 6 bases, J lost 4 bases, and 6 bases stayed unmatched. The V gene's germline CDR1 is KGHSH and CDR2 LQKENI.

This clone occurred once. This chain links TRBV5-4 with TRBJ1-1, with D perhaps TRBD1 (6 bases). The germline gives CDR1 SGHNT, CDR2 YYREEE (reference sequence). The CDR3 consists of 12 residues. The V and J ends lost 2 bases and 5 bases respectively, with 7 bases between them. For the CDR3, the DNA is TGTGCCAGCAGCTTCAGGGGAACTGAAGCTTTCTTT. Translation gives CASSFRGTEAFF.

This clone was counted a single time. The rearrangement joins TRBV27 to TRBJ1-2; D is undetermined. Germline assignment: CDR1 MNHEY and CDR2 SMNVEV (reference sequence). This CDR3 is 13 amino acids long. Trimming shortened V by 6 bases and J by 0 bases, and 8 bases separated the two germline ends. The CDR3 loop is CASRALANYGYTF. As DNA, the CDR3 is TGTGCCAGCAGGGCCCTCGCTAACTATGGCTACACCTTC.

The rearrangement joins TRBV4-1 to TRBJ2-3; D ambiguous. The CDR3 is 14 amino acids. Deletions cut 5 bases from V and 6 bases from J, with 15 bases between. Looked up from germline, CDR1 is MGHRA and CDR2 is YSYEKL. This chain's CDR3 is CASSSSSDPDTQYF. CDR3 coding DNA: TGCGCCAGCAGCTCTTCTAGTGATCCCGATACGCAGTATTTT.

This clone is deemed medium-sized. The chain is built from TRBV6-6 and TRBJ1-2; D remains ambiguous. Germline lookup yields CDR1 MNHNY and CDR2 SVGAGI (reference sequence). This CDR3 has 15 amino acids. The V end lost 1 base, the J end lost 3 bases, and 12 bases lay between the germline ends. Written as DNA, the CDR3 is TGTGCCAGCAGTTACTTAGCTTGGGTCCACTATGGCTACACCTTC. Translation gives CASSYLAWVHYGYTF.

This chain uses TRBV3-1 (or the pseudogene TRBV3-2) with TRBJ2-2; D might be TRBD1 (6 bases). The ends were cut back, 1 base at V and 3 bases at J, with 9 bases in the middle. There are 15 residues in the CDR3. Per the germline V gene, CDR1 is LGHDT and CDR2 is YNNKEL (reference sequence). CDR3 in DNA: TGTGCCAGCAGCCAAGTACCAGGGGACACCGGGGAGCTGTTTTTT. Its translation is CASSQVPGDTGELFF.

The chain recombines TRBV27 with TRBJ2-4; D is uncertain. Germline V CDR1 and CDR2: MNHEY, SMNVEV (reference sequence). The V end was cut by 3 bases, the J end by 0 bases, with 12 bases between. The CDR3 spans 16 residues. The CDR3 nucleotides are TGTGCCAGCAGTTTGAACAACCTCTTAGCCAAAAACATTCAGTACTTC. It encodes CASSLNNLLAKNIQYF.